The source of this T cell receptor (beta chain) is a study of spatial heterogeneity in lung cancer. Whole-study results and caveats: Follow-up blood showed ubiquitous expanded tumor TCRs less than blood at resection did.

V dropped 6 bases and J dropped 6 bases, with 8 bases sitting between them. This CDR3 comprises 12 residues. Per germline, CDR1 SGHDN and CDR2 FVKESK. The study tagged each TCR cDNA molecule with a unique molecular identifier. In TCRdb, the 5' RACE reads were re-called with MiXCR into one record per CDR3 protein. The sample has fewer than 13,000 distinct CDR3 sequences; around 9.3% are singletons. Points on this clonotype: Antigen unknown.

Time point indicated: sample taken at primary tumor resection. The sequenced material consisted of unsorted whole RNA from tumor, nontumor lung or frozen PBMC. The source was PBMCs, collected at surgery. The receptor's source is a male donor with early-stage non-small cell lung cancer. The V call is TRBV14, the J call TRBJ2-2, with a weak D call TRBD2 (6 bases). Here the CDR3 reads CASSRLAGELFF. Here the CDR3 DNA reads TGTGCCAGCAGTCGACTAGCCGGGGAGCTGTTTTTT.